The next 13 T cell receptor beta chains were all read from a single sample in a study of T-cell reconstitution after alpha-beta-depleted transplantation in children. Unique molecular identifiers were used to barcode this TCRbeta library. In TCRdb, the PCR reads were re-called with MiXCR into one record per CDR3 protein. The data contain fewer than 550,000 distinct CDR3 sequences, around 15% of them singletons. The source material was PBMCs, mostly from graft donor cells, sampled 360 days after TCRalphabeta/CD19-depleted stem cell transplant. The origin of the receptors is a boy under two years old who had a stem cell transplant for Wiskott-Aldrich syndrome, so the T cells may come from the graft donor.

The rearrangement uses TRBV6-1 and TRBJ2-5, with 10 bases fitting TRBD2. The germline CDR1 and CDR2 sequences are MNHNS and SASEGT. The length of the CDR3 is 17 residues. The junction had 14 bases not matched to a gene; V was cut back by 6 bases and J by 4 bases. In DNA, the CDR3 is TGTGCCAGCAGCCCCGGGGCTAGCGGGAGTTACACAGAGACCCAGTACTTC. Protein sequence: CASSPGASGSYTETQYF.

This clonotype appeared a few times. This rearrangement joins TRBV2 to TRBJ2-3; no firm D call. The CDR3 runs 10 residues. Germline loops: CDR1 SNHLY, CDR2 FYNNEI. Trimming removed 2 bases at V and 7 bases at J, with 1 base between. Here the CDR3 reads CASSENTQYF. CDR3 DNA: TGTGCCAGCAGTGAAAATACGCAGTATTTT.

The V call is TRBV5-1, the J call TRBJ1-6; D is unresolved. Trimming took off 0 bases at V and 8 bases at J, with 12 bases between the two ends. Per germline, CDR1 SGHRS and CDR2 YFSETQ. There are 15 residues in the CDR3. In DNA form, the CDR3 reads TGCGCCAGCAGCTTGGATCCGGGTGGGGATTCACCCCTCCACTTT. Translation: CASSLDPGGDSPLHF.

A few counts support this clonotype. V usage is TRBV12-3 or TRBV12-4 and J usage is TRBJ2-7; perhaps D is TRBD1 or TRBD2 (6 bases each). Between the trimmed V and J ends, which lost 2 bases and 3 bases, there was a span of 17 bases. The CDR3 extends over 16 amino acids. The chain's CDR3 is CASSLMGKGGFYEQYF. Written as DNA, the CDR3 is TGTGCCAGCAGTTTAATGGGGAAAGGGGGGTTCTACGAGCAGTACTTC.

This clonotype was seen only a few times. This chain links TRBV29-1 with TRBJ2-1; 8 bases align to TRBD2. The length of the CDR3 is 13 residues. The germline V gene has CDR1 SQVTM and CDR2 ANQGSEA. With V trimmed by 7 bases and J by 4 bases, 6 bases remained unmatched. The CDR3 nucleotides read TGCAGCGCCCAGACTAGCGAGTACAATGAGCAGTTCTTC. Its translation: CSAQTSEYNEQFF.

The table lists this clonotype with a few counts. The chain recombines TRBV5-6 with TRBJ2-3; weak D call: TRBD1 (6 bases). The CDR3 is 14 amino acids. Trimming cost V 0 bases and J 6 bases, with 11 bases left between them. Germline V gives CDR1 SGHDT, CDR2 YYEEEE. The CDR3 DNA sequence: TGTGCCAGCAGCTTGGTACAGGGCTTTGATACGCAGTATTTT. As protein: CASSLVQGFDTQYF.

The chain links TRBV7-6 to TRBJ2-7; TRBD2 matches 8 bases. CDR1 is SGHVS, CDR2 FNYEAQ, per germline. The CDR3 spans 16 residues. V was clipped by 5 bases and J by 0 bases; unmatched bases: 9. The CDR3 region is CASSPDSRGGSYEQYF. The CDR3 DNA reads TGTGCCAGCAGCCCTGATTCTCGGGGGGGCTCCTACGAGCAGTACTTC.

This clonotype was seen at least ten times. The V gene is TRBV7-2, the J gene TRBJ2-7; TRBD1 matches 10 bases. J lost 7 bases, V lost 5 bases, and 8 bases had no gene match. Germline-derived CDR1 and CDR2 are SGHTA and FQGNSA. CDR3 length: 14 amino acids. CDR3 protein: CASSHPGQGREQYF. Written as DNA, the CDR3 is TGTGCCAGCAGCCACCCGGGACAGGGGAGAGAGCAGTACTTC.

This clonotype was seen a handful of times. This chain connects TRBV29-1 to TRBJ2-1; the match to TRBD2 covers 10 bases. This CDR3 comprises 15 residues. The V gene's germline CDR1 is SQVTM and CDR2 ANQGSEA. J lost 2 bases, V lost 8 bases, and 9 bases had no gene match. CDR3 sequence reads: CSSNIAGGTYNEQFF. In DNA form, the CDR3 reads TGCAGCTCTAACATAGCGGGAGGAACCTACAATGAGCAGTTCTTC.

V is TRBV20-1 and J is TRBJ2-1, with 7 bases identical to TRBD2. From germline, CDR1 is DFQATT and CDR2 SNEGSKA (reference sequence). This CDR3 is 17 amino acids long. After removal of 1 base from V and 7 bases from J, the junction contained 16 bases not matched to a gene. The CDR3 coding sequence is TGCAGTGCTAGAGTATCAGCGGGAAGGGGTCGGCGAAATGAGCAGTTCTTC. The encoded protein is CSARVSAGRGRRNEQFF.

This clonotype was seen at least ten times. V gene TRBV18 combines with J gene TRBJ2-7; D uncertain. This CDR3 has 11 amino acids. The V end was cut by 3 bases, the J end by 7 bases, with 7 bases between. Germline values: CDR1 KGHSH, CDR2 LQKENI. DNA of the CDR3: TGTGCCAGCTCACCCGGGCGTGAGCAGTACTTC. As protein: CASSPGREQYF.

The gene calls are TRBV5-5 and TRBJ2-5; 7 positions agree with TRBD2. CDR1 SGHKS and CDR2 YYEKEE come from the germline V gene (reference sequence). V shed 3 bases and J 5 bases; nucleotides not matched to a gene: 10. The CDR3 is 15 amino acids. The CDR3 coding sequence is TGTGCCAGCAGCTCGAGGGATCTGGGGGGGGAGACCCAGTACTTC. Translation: CASSSRDLGGETQYF.

The chain combines TRBV20-1 with TRBJ1-4; D uncertain. Germline-derived CDR1 and CDR2 are DFQATT and SNEGSKA (reference sequence). The CDR3 consists of 15 residues. The V end lost 2 bases, the J end lost 4 bases, and 14 bases lay between the germline ends. CDR3 coding DNA: TGCAGTGCTAGAAGCTGGGGATTTAATAATGAAAAACTGTTTTTT. This gives the protein CSARSWGFNNEKLFF.